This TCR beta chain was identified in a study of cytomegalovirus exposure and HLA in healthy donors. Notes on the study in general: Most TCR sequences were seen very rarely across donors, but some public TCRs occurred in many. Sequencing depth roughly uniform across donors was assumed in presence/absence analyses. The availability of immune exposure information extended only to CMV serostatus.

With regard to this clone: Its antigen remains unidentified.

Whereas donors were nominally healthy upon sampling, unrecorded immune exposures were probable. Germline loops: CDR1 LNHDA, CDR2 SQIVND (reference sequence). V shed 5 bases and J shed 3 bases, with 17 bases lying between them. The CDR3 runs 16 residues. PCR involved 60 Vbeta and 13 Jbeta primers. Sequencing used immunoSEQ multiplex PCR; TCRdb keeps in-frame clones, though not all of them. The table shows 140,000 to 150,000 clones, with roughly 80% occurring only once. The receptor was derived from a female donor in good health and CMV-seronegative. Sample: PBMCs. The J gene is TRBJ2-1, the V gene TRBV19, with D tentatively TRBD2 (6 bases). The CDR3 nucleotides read TGTGCCAGTAGTTCGTCCGGGACTGATTTCTACAATGAGCAGTTCTTC. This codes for CASSSSGTDFYNEQFF.